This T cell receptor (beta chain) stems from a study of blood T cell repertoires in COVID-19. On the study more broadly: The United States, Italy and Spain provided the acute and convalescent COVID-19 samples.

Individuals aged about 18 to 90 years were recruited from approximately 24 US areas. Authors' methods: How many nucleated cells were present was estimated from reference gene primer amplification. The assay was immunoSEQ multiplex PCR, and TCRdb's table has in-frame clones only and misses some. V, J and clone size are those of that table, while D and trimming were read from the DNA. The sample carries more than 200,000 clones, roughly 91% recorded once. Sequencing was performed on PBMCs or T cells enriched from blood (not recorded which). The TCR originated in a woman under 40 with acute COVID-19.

As DNA, the CDR3 is TGTGCCAGCAGCCTCTTGACAGGGGGGACAGCCGGGGAGCTGTTTTTT. Translated, it gives CASSLLTGGTAGELFF. The rearrangement joins TRBV9 to TRBJ2-2; 9 bases agree with TRBD1. With V trimmed by 4 bases and J by 6 bases, 10 bases remained unmatched. The CDR3 consists of 16 residues. CDR1 and CDR2 from the germline V gene are SGDLS and YYNGEE.